Below are 21 T cell receptor beta chains sequenced from a single sample in a study of cytomegalovirus exposure and HLA in healthy donors. PCR involved 60 Vbeta and 13 Jbeta primers. Generated by immunoSEQ multiplex PCR, the TCRdb table keeps only in-frame clones and is missing some. This table has fewer than 200,000 clones, more than 70% appearing once. Sequencing was done on a sample of PBMCs. All receptors derive from a girl aged 5 to 17 in good health and CMV-seronegative.

Only a few counts were recorded for this clone. The chain links TRBV6-6 to TRBJ2-5; D unresolved. In germline, CDR1 is MNHNY, CDR2 SVGAGI (reference sequence). This CDR3 is built from 12 residues. The V and J ends lost 2 bases and 3 bases respectively, with 4 bases between them. In DNA, the CDR3 is TGTGCCAGCAGTTACGGAGAAGAGACCCAGTACTTC. Translated: CASSYGEETQYF.

This chain connects TRBV5-8 to TRBJ1-2; unclear D gene. The CDR3 contains 12 residues. Trimming shortened V by 4 bases and J by 4 bases, and 8 bases separated the two germline ends. Germline-derived CDR1 and CDR2 are SGHTS and YDEGEE. CDR3 DNA sequence: TGTGCCAGCAGCATCTACAGCTATGGCTACACCTTC. It encodes CASSIYSYGYTF.

This chain uses TRBV5-4 with TRBJ1-4; a weak D match, TRBD1 (5 bases). CDR3 size: 17 residues. V lost 3 bases to trimming and J lost 4 bases, with 19 bases between them. Germline V gene sequence: CDR1 SGHNT, CDR2 YYREEE (reference sequence). CDR3 in amino acids: CASSSEGWLEDNEKLFF. The CDR3 bases are TGTGCCAGCAGCTCGGAGGGGTGGCTTGAGGATAATGAAAAACTGTTTTTT.

The chain joins TRBV6-5 to TRBJ2-7; D gene ambiguous. Germline V gene sequence: CDR1 MNHEY, CDR2 SVGAGI. Trimming left V 6 bases short and J 0 bases short, with 9 bases between. The CDR3 extends over 13 amino acids. The CDR3 DNA reads TGTGCCAGCAGCCGCCGGAGCTCCTACGAGCAGTACTTC. The encoded protein is CASSRRSSYEQYF.

This clone was found once. V gene TRBV4-1 combines with J gene TRBJ1-1; 8 bases are a match to TRBD1. Trimming took 0 bases from V and 5 from J; bases not matched to a gene: 20. This CDR3 contains 20 residues. Germline V gives CDR1 MGHRA, CDR2 YSYEKL. This CDR3 reads CASSQEPGGEPVLQTTEAFF. The CDR3 nucleotides read TGCGCCAGCAGCCAAGAACCAGGGGGCGAACCCGTGCTCCAAACAACTGAAGCTTTCTTT.

This chain joins TRBV27 and TRBJ2-7, with D possibly TRBD1 on 6 matching bases. CDR3 length: 14 amino acids. V was trimmed by 3 bases and J by 2 bases, leaving 11 bases between them. Germline lookup yields CDR1 MNHEY and CDR2 SMNVEV (reference sequence). The CDR3 DNA is TGTGCCAGCAGTTTCGAAGGGGGTCCCTACGAGCAGTACTTC. It translates to CASSFEGGPYEQYF.

A few counts support this clone. The rearrangement joins TRBV2 to TRBJ1-2, with D perhaps TRBD1 (6 bases). The CDR3 totals 13 residues. Germline V CDR1 and CDR2: SNHLY, FYNNEI. Trimming removed 2 bases from V and 5 bases from J, with 9 bases in between. The CDR3 region is CASSERTAYGYTF. DNA for the CDR3: TGTGCCAGCAGTGAACGGACAGCATATGGCTACACCTTC.

This clone was seen a few times. This chain joins TRBV5-4 and TRBJ1-1, with 10 nucleotides matching TRBD1. Germline trimming cut 0 bases from V and 11 bases from J; bases unmatched to any gene: 10. The CDR3 has 15 amino acids. CDR1 and CDR2 (germline): SGHNT, YYREEE (reference sequence). CDR3 coding DNA: TGTGCCAGCAGCTTGGACCCGGGACAGGGGCCTGGGGCTTTCTTT. Protein product: CASSLDPGQGPGAFF.

This clone was counted between two and nine times. This sequence joins TRBV18 and TRBJ1-1; D remains ambiguous. CDR1 and CDR2 (germline): KGHSH, LQKENI. The length of the CDR3 is 12 residues. V was trimmed by 8 bases and J by 0 bases, leaving 7 bases between them. The CDR3 spells CASARLNTEAFF. The CDR3 DNA reads as TGTGCCAGCGCTAGGCTGAACACTGAAGCTTTCTTT.

The genes are TRBV30 and TRBJ1-5; D uncertain. This CDR3 is built from 13 residues. V was shortened by 1 base and J by 4 bases, with 8 bases between the two germline ends. The germline CDR1 and CDR2 sequences are GTSNPN and SVGIG (reference sequence). The CDR3 region is CAWSERGNQPQHF. CDR3 in DNA: TGTGCCTGGAGTGAGAGAGGGAATCAGCCCCAGCATTTT.

V usage is TRBV7-9 and J usage is TRBJ1-6, with 7 bases aligning to TRBD1. V was pared by 2 bases and J by 1 base, with 5 bases of the junction left unmatched. The CDR3 spans 17 residues. CDR1 is SEHNR and CDR2 is FQNEAQ in the germline V gene (reference sequence). This CDR3 is CASSLLTGSSYNSPLHF. Written as DNA, the CDR3 is TGTGCCAGCAGCTTACTGACAGGGTCGTCCTATAATTCACCCCTCCACTTT.

V gene TRBV9 combines with J gene TRBJ2-3; no firm D call. CDR1 is SGDLS and CDR2 is YYNGEE in the germline V gene. This CDR3 is built from 16 residues. The V gene lost 2 bases and the J gene lost 4 bases, with 17 bases spanning the gap. CDR3 sequence: CASSVNERSRADTQYF. Written as DNA, the CDR3 is TGTGCCAGCAGCGTTAATGAACGGTCACGCGCAGATACGCAGTATTTT.

The chain carries TRBV5-1 and TRBJ2-1, with 9 nucleotides matching TRBD1. CDR3 length: 15 residues. V was clipped by 3 bases and J by 6 bases; unmatched bases: 7. Germline-derived CDR1 and CDR2 are SGHRS and YFSETQ. The CDR3 nucleotides are TGCGCCAGCAGCTCCTCCGGGACAGGGATCAATGAGCAGTTCTTC. Protein sequence: CASSSSGTGINEQFF.

The rearrangement joins TRBV11-2 to TRBJ2-1; TRBD1 matches at 9 bases. Germline lookup yields CDR1 SGHAT and CDR2 FQNNGV. The CDR3 runs to 15 residues. The junction had 4 bases not matched to a gene; V was cut back by 3 bases and J by 4 bases. The CDR3 bases are TGTGCCAGCAGCTTGGGGACAGGGCGTTACAATGAGCAGTTCTTC. Translated, it gives CASSLGTGRYNEQFF.

This clone has only a few counts. The chain recombines TRBV6-5 with TRBJ2-3; TRBD1 matches 9 bases. Germline lookup yields CDR1 MNHEY and CDR2 SVGAGI. V gave up 5 bases and J gave up 4 bases; unmatched junction bases: 7. The CDR3 length is 15 residues. CDR3 loop: CASSIPGQGPDTQYF. CDR3 nucleotides: TGTGCCAGCAGTATTCCGGGACAGGGACCAGATACGCAGTATTTT.

This clone was counted only a few times. The genes are TRBV5-1 and TRBJ2-3; weak D call: TRBD1 (5 bases). In germline, CDR1 is SGHRS, CDR2 YFSETQ. This CDR3 has 14 residues. Between the trimmed V and J ends, which lost 1 base and 2 bases, there was a span of 8 bases. The CDR3 DNA reads TGCGCCAGCAGCTTGCAGGGTCTCACAGATACGCAGTATTTT. This translates into CASSLQGLTDTQYF.

CDR3: CASSPDRDNSPLHF. As DNA, the CDR3 is TGCGCCAGCAGCCCGGACAGGGACAATTCACCCCTCCACTTT. The chain is built from TRBV5-1 and TRBJ1-6; 8 bases line up with TRBD1. There are 14 residues in the CDR3. J gave up 7 bases and V 4 bases, and 4 bases lay outside the gene matches. Germline CDR1 is SGHRS and CDR2 is YFSETQ.

The rearrangement uses TRBV6-5 and TRBJ1-2, with D uncertain. This CDR3 comprises 15 residues. CDR1 is MNHEY, CDR2 SVGAGI, per germline. Between the trimmed V and J ends, which lost 7 bases and 0 bases, there was a span of 15 bases. DNA of the CDR3: TGTGCCAGCAAGCTCGAGACAAGCCCTAACTATGGCTACACCTTC. This translates into CASKLETSPNYGYTF.

The rearrangement links TRBV6-1 to TRBJ1-5; maybe TRBD1 (6 bases). The CDR3 is 17 amino acids. Per the germline V gene, CDR1 is MNHNS and CDR2 is SASEGT. V was pared by 1 base and J by 1 base, with 14 bases between. CDR3 residues: CASSEVRGHISNQPQHF. CDR3 in DNA: TGTGCCAGCAGTGAAGTCAGGGGCCATATCAGCAATCAGCCCCAGCATTTT.

This clone was found many times. The chain links TRBV6-6 to TRBJ1-5; perhaps TRBD1 as D (5 bases). CDR1 is MNHNY and CDR2 is SVGAGI in the germline V gene (reference sequence). Trimming left V 6 bases short and J 7 bases short, with 16 bases between. This CDR3 is 14 amino acids long. The CDR3 DNA reads as TGTGCCAGCAGCCTCTGGGGGGAGGAACAGCCCCAGCATTTT. Residues: CASSLWGEEQPQHF.

This chain joins TRBV15 and TRBJ1-2; 9 nucleotides line up with TRBD1. J gave up 5 bases and V 1 base, and 5 bases lay outside the gene matches. There are 15 residues in the CDR3. Germline V gene lookup returns CDR1 LNHNV and CDR2 YYDKDF (reference sequence). The CDR3 sequence is CATSRAGTGFYGYTF. DNA of the CDR3: TGTGCCACCAGCAGAGCCGGGACAGGGTTTTATGGCTACACCTTC. Combining the CDR3 with reference TRBV15 and TRBJ1-2 gives the whole variable domain DAMVIQNPRYQVTQFGKPVTLSCSQTLNHNVMYWYQQKSSQAPKLLFHYYDKDFNNEADTPDNFQSRRPNTSFCFLDIRSPGLGDTAMYLCATSRAGTGFYGYTFGSGTRLTVV.